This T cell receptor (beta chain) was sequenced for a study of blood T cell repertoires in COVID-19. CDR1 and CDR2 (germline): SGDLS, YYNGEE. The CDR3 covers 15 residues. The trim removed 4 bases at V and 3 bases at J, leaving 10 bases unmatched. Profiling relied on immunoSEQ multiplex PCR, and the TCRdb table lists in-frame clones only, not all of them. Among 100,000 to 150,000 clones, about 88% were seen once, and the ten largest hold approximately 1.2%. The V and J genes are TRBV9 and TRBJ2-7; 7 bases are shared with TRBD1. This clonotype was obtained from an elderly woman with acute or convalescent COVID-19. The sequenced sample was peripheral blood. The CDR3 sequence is CASSTRDSNYYEQYF. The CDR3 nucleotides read TGTGCCAGCAGCACCCGGGACAGCAATTACTACGAGCAGTACTTC.